This T cell receptor beta chain was observed in a study of cytomegalovirus exposure and HLA in healthy donors. Study-wide findings and caveats: Most TCR sequences were rare, but some public TCRs occurred in many donors.

PCR was performed using 60 Vbeta and 13 Jbeta primers. Produced via immunoSEQ multiplex PCR; TCRdb's table is partial and in-frame only. Found here are about 160,000 clones, under 80% of them singletons; the top ten hold about 4.6%. This clone has only one observation. Its antigen remains unidentified. Germline trimming cut 3 bases from V and 2 bases from J; bases unmatched to any gene: 8. Germline V CDR1 and CDR2: MDHEN, SYDVKM. This CDR3 is 16 amino acids long. The clonotype originates from a man aged 40-50 years in good health and CMV-seronegative. Material for sequencing was PBMCs. The V and J genes are TRBV28 and TRBJ2-3, with 7 bases aligning to TRBD2. In DNA, the CDR3 is TGTGCCAGCAGTTTCCCCCGGGACTATACCACAGATACGCAGTATTTT. Translated, it gives CASSFPRDYTTDTQYF.